Listed below are T cell receptor beta chains from one sample, sequenced in a study of beta chain features in type 1 diabetes. Profiled with immunoSEQ multiplex PCR; TCRdb holds only in-frame clones, not every one. The sample lists about 270,000 clones; about 14% were seen once. The sequencing input was naive CD4+ T cells from blood. The receptors derive from a woman aged 40 to 50 in good health. The CDR3 runs from the conserved cysteine through the conserved F or W. Each record gives: V gene, J gene, D gene, clone size, CDR3 protein, CDR3 DNA. A D gene is named only where the DNA matches it firmly. Only some rows state a clone size, as once, few, many or a class for expanded clones.

TRBV5-6	TRBJ1-3	-	-	CASSQISLYGNTIYF	TGTGCCAGCAGCCAAATATCACTGTACGGAAACACCATATATTTT
TRBV7-9	TRBJ1-6	-	-	CAWGGVNSPLHF	TGTGCCTGGGGAGGGGTTAATTCACCCCTCCACTTT
TRBV5-1	TRBJ1-5	TRBD1	-	CASSLQGGGNQPQHF	TGCGCCAGCAGCTTACAGGGGGGAGGCAATCAGCCCCAGCATTTT
TRBV7-6	TRBJ1-5	TRBD1	few	CASSLGDSYNQPQHF	TGTGCCAGCAGCTTAGGGGACAGTTACAATCAGCCCCAGCATTTT
TRBV5-8	TRBJ1-1	-	-	CASSRWHRNTEAFF	TGTGCCAGCAGCCGATGGCACAGGAACACTGAAGCTTTCTTT
TRBV5-1	TRBJ2-1	TRBD2	-	CASHSGSSYNEQFF	TGCGCCAGCCATAGCGGGAGCTCCTACAATGAGCAGTTCTTC
TRBV5-1	TRBJ1-2	TRBD1	-	CASSSQPGTGDGYTF	TGCGCCAGCAGTTCCCAACCCGGGACAGGGGATGGCTACACCTTC
TRBV7-2	TRBJ1-5	TRBD1	-	CASSPDRGGQPQHF	TGTGCCAGCAGCCCCGACAGGGGTGGCCAGCCCCAGCATTTT
TRBV5-1	TRBJ2-1	TRBD2	-	CASSLALAGDGQGEQFF	TGCGCCAGCAGCTTGGCACTAGCGGGGGACGGGCAAGGTGAGCAGTTCTTC
TRBV4-2	TRBJ1-1	-	few	CASSQLGGTEAFF	TGTGCCAGCAGCCAATTGGGAGGCACTGAAGCTTTCTTT
TRBV4-2	TRBJ2-7	-	-	CASSQRGGAPTYEQYF	TGTGCCAGCAGCCAACGAGGAGGGGCCCCGACCTACGAGCAGTACTTC
TRBV6-1	TRBJ2-1	TRBD2	-	CASSGGGLANEQFF	TGTGCCAGCAGTGGCGGGGGTCTAGCCAATGAGCAGTTCTTC
TRBV5-1	TRBJ2-7	-	few	CASSPMRHNSYEQYF	TGCGCCAGCAGTCCAATGAGGCACAACTCCTACGAGCAGTACTTC
TRBV7-2	TRBJ2-5	TRBD1	many	CASSPKGGIETQYF	TGTGCCAGCAGCCCCAAAGGGGGCATCGAGACCCAGTACTTC
TRBV29-1	TRBJ2-7	-	few	CSVKTGLSYEQYF	TGCAGCGTCAAGACGGGACTCTCCTACGAGCAGTACTTC
TRBV6-5	TRBJ2-2	-	few	CASSHDTGELFF	TGTGCCAGCAGTCATGACACCGGGGAGCTGTTTTTT
TRBV19	TRBJ2-1	TRBD1	-	CASSIVQGSYNEQFF	TGTGCCAGTAGTATAGTACAGGGGAGCTACAATGAGCAGTTCTTC
TRBV7-2	TRBJ1-1	-	few	CASSLLLARWDTEAFF	TGTGCCAGCAGCTTACTCCTGGCCAGGTGGGACACTGAAGCTTTCTTT
TRBV9	TRBJ1-4	TRBD1	-	CASSRDRGPPTNEKLFF	TGTGCCAGCAGCCGGGACAGGGGACCGCCAACTAATGAAAAACTGTTTTTT
TRBV6-6	TRBJ1-2	-	few	CASLFDPQGTAGYTF	TGTGCCAGTCTATTCGATCCGCAGGGTACCGCTGGCTACACCTTC
TRBV19	TRBJ2-7	-	few	CASKDAGAAYEQYF	TGTGCCAGTAAGGACGCGGGGGCCGCCTACGAGCAGTACTTC
TRBV7-2	TRBJ1-4	TRBD1	-	CASSGGTGGNEKLFF	TGTGCCAGCAGCGGGGGGACAGGGGGGAATGAAAAACTGTTTTTT
TRBV6-5	TRBJ1-1	-	-	CASSLDRKAFF	TGTGCCAGCAGCCTTGACAGAAAAGCTTTCTTT
TRBV2	TRBJ2-2	TRBD2	-	CASSELAGGTGELFF	TGTGCCAGCAGTGAGCTAGCGGGTGGCACCGGGGAGCTGTTTTTT
TRBV2	TRBJ2-2	-	-	CASILEAGELFF	TGTGCCAGCATACTTGAAGCGGGGGAGCTGTTTTTT
TRBV7-2	TRBJ2-1	-	-	CASSLGLPNEQFF	TGTGCCAGCAGCCTGGGACTTCCTAATGAGCAGTTCTTC
TRBV19	TRBJ2-7	-	-	CASSKWTIPSYEQYF	TGTGCCAGTAGTAAGTGGACTATACCATCTTACGAGCAGTACTTC
TRBV18	TRBJ2-7	TRBD2	-	CASSPTSGGIRPYEQYF	TGTGCCAGCTCTCCTACTAGCGGGGGGATACGACCCTACGAGCAGTACTTC
TRBV5-1	TRBJ1-4	TRBD1	few	CASSLSRDREGKREKLFF	TGCGCCAGCAGCTTGTCCCGGGACAGGGAAGGCAAGCGCGAAAAACTGTTTTTT
TRBV10-3	TRBJ1-4	-	few	CAISESQGSEKLFF	TGTGCCATCAGTGAGTCCCAGGGGTCTGAAAAACTGTTTTTT
TRBV6-4	TRBJ2-3	TRBD1	-	CASSPDRVSTDTQYF	TGTGCCAGCAGTCCGGACAGGGTGAGCACAGATACGCAGTATTTT
TRBV6-1	TRBJ2-7	-	-	CASRERPGEGDEQYF	TGTGCCAGCCGCGAAAGACCCGGGGAGGGGGACGAGCAGTACTTC
TRBV12-5	TRBJ1-5	-	-	CASGGVREEGNQPQHF	TGTGCTAGTGGAGGGGTCAGGGAAGAGGGCAATCAGCCCCAGCATTTT
TRBV6-5	TRBJ2-7	TRBD1	-	CASRPLRDRADEQYF	TGTGCCAGCAGACCGCTCCGGGACAGGGCCGACGAGCAGTACTTC
TRBV7-2	TRBJ1-5	-	-	CASSWRAGNQPQHF	TGTGCCAGCAGCTGGAGGGCAGGGAATCAGCCCCAGCATTTT
TRBV7-6	TRBJ2-2	TRBD2	-	CASTGGASGGTGELFF	TGTGCCAGCACCGGGGGGGCTAGCGGGGGCACCGGGGAGCTGTTTTTT
TRBV7-2	TRBJ1-3	-	few	CASSLNEIPGGTIYF	TGTGCCAGCAGCTTAAACGAAATACCGGGTGGCACCATATATTTT
TRBV5-1	TRBJ2-3	TRBD2	-	CASSFSPRGAGGTGGTQYF	TGCGCCAGCAGCTTTTCCCCCCGAGGGGCGGGGGGGACCGGTGGTACGCAGTATTTT
TRBV5-1	TRBJ2-5	-	few	CASSSGRTDPGTQYF	TGCGCCAGCAGCAGCGGCCGGACAGACCCGGGTACCCAGTACTTC